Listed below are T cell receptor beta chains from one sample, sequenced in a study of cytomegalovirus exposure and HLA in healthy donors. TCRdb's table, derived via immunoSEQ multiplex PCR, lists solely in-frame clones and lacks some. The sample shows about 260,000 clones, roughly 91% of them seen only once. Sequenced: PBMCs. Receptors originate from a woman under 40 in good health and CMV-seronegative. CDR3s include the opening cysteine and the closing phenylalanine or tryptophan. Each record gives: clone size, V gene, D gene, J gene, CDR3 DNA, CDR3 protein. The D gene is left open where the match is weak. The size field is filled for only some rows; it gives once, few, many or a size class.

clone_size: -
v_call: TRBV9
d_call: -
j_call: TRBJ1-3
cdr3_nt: TGTGCCAGCAGCGGCTATGCGGGCGATGGAAACACCATATATTTT
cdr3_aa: CASSGYAGDGNTIYF

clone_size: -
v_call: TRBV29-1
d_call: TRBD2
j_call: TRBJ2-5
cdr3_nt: TGCAGCGTTGAAGGTAGTGGGAGGGGAGAGACCCAGTACTTC
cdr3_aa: CSVEGSGRGETQYF

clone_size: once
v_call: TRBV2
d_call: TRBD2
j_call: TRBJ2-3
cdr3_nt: TGTGCCAGCAGGGACACAGGACTAGCGGGAACCGTCACAGATACGCAGTATTTT
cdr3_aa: CASRDTGLAGTVTDTQYF

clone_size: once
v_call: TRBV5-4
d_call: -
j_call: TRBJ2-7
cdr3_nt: TGTGCCAGCAGCGCCCCAGACAGCTCCTACGAGCAGTACTTC
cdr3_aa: CASSAPDSSYEQYF

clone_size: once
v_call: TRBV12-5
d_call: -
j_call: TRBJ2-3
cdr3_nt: TGTGCTAGTGGTTTGGTAGATACGCAGTATTTT
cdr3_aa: CASGLVDTQYF

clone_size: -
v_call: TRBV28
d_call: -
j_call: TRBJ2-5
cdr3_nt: TGTGCCAGCAGTTTATACGACCACGGGACCCAGTACTTC
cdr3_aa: CASSLYDHGTQYF

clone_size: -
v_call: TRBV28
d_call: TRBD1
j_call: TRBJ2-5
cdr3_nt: TGTGCCAGCAGCTATGGGACAGGGAGTCAAGAGACCCAGTACTTC
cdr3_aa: CASSYGTGSQETQYF

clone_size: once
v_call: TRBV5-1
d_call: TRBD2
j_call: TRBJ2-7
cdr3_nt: TGCGCCAGCAGCTTGGCAGCGGGAGGAAGCTACGAGCAGTACTTC
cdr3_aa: CASSLAAGGSYEQYF

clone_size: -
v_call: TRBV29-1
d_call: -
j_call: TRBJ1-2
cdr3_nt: TGCAGCGTTGAAGTCCACGAGGTTCCCTACTATGGCTACACCTTC
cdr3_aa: CSVEVHEVPYYGYTF

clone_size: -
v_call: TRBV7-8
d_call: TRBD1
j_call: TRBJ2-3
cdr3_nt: TGTGCCAGCAGCCTAGACAGGGACGGCACAGATACGCAGTATTTT
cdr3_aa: CASSLDRDGTDTQYF

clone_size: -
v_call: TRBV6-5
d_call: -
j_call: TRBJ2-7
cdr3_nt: TGTGCCAGCAGCCTCGGGGCTGAGAACGAGCAGTACTTC
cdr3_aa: CASSLGAENEQYF

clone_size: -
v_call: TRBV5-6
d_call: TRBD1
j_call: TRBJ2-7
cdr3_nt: TGTGCCAGCAGCTTTTTTCGGACAGGGAACTACGAGCAGTACTTC
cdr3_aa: CASSFFRTGNYEQYF

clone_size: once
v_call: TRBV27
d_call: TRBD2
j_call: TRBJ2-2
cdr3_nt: TGTGCCAGCAGTCCCGGACTAGCGGTTTTCACCGGGGAGCTGTTTTTT
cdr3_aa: CASSPGLAVFTGELFF

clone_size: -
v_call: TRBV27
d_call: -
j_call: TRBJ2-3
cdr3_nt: TGTGCCAGCGGCGAGGTCGGGGGAACAGATACGCAGTATTTT
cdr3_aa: CASGEVGGTDTQYF

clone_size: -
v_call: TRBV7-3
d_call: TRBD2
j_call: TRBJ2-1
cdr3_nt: TGTGCCAGCAGCCAGGGGACTAGCGGGAGGGCCTCGAGTTCCTACAATGAGCAGTTCTTC
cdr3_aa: CASSQGTSGRASSSYNEQFF

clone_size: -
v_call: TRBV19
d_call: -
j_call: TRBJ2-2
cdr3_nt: TGTGCCAGTAGTACTCCTTCGAACAGGGTCACCGGGGAGCTGTTTTTT
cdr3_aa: CASSTPSNRVTGELFF

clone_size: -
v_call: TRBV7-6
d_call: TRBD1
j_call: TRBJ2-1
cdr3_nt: TGTGCCAGCAGCTCCAGACAGGGCCGGGGCAATGAGCAGTTCTTC
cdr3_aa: CASSSRQGRGNEQFF

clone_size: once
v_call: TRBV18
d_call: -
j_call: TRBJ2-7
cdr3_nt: TGTGCCAGCTCTTACCAGGGATCCTACGAGCAGTACTTC
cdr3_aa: CASSYQGSYEQYF

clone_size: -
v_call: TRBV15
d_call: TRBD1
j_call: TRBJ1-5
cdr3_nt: TGTGCCACCAGGTTGGACAGGCCGTATAGCAATCAGCCCCAGCATTTT
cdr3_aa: CATRLDRPYSNQPQHF

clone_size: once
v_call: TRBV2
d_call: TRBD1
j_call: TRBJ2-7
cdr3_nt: TGTGCCAGCAGTGCCTGGGACAGCTCCTACGAGCAGTACTTC
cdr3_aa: CASSAWDSSYEQYF

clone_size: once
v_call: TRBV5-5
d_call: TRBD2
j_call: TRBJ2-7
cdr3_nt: TGTGCCAGCAGCTTGATTAGCGGGAGTGGTGAGCAGTACTTC
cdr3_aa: CASSLISGSGEQYF

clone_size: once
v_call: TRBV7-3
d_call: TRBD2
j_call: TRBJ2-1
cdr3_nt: TGTGCCAGCAGCTTAACTGCTAGCGGGAGCGGCTACAATGAGCAGTTCTTC
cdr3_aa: CASSLTASGSGYNEQFF

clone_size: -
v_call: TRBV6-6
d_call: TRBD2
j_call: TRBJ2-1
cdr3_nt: TGTGCCAGCAGTTCCCCGGGACTAGCGGGGATCAATGAGCAGTTCTTC
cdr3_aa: CASSSPGLAGINEQFF

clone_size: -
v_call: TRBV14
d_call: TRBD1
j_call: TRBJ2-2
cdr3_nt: TGTGCCACCTCCGGACAGGGGAACACCGGGGAGCTGTTTTTT
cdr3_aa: CATSGQGNTGELFF

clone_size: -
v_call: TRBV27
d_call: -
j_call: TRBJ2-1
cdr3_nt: TGTGCCAGCAGTTTCGAGGGTTTCAGTGAGCAGTTCTTC
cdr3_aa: CASSFEGFSEQFF

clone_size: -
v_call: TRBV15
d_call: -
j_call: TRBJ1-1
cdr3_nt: TGTGCCACCAGCAGAGATCAGGGTCGGAACACTGAAGCTTTCTTT
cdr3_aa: CATSRDQGRNTEAFF

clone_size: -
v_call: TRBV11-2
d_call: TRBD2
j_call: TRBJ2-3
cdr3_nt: TGTGCCAGCAGCTTAGAGTTCGCTAGCGGGAGTGGAGATACGCAGTATTTT
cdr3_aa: CASSLEFASGSGDTQYF

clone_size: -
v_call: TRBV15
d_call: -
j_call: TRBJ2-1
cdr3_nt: TGTGCCACCAGCGGAAAAACCGGGACATCTACGGGGATCTCCTACAATGAGCAGTTCTTC
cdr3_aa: CATSGKTGTSTGISYNEQFF

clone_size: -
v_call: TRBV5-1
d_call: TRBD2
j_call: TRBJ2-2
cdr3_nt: TGCGCCAGCAGCTTGGCAGCGGGAAACACCGGGGAGCTGTTTTTT
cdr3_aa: CASSLAAGNTGELFF

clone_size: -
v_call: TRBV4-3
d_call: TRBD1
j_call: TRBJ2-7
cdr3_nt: TGCGCCAGCAGCCAAGATGACAGGGGGCCCTACGAGCAGTACTTC
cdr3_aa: CASSQDDRGPYEQYF

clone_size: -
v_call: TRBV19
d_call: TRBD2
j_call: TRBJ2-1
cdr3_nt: TGTGCCAGTAGAGGTGGCGGGAGATATTACAATGAGCAGTTCTTC
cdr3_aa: CASRGGGRYYNEQFF

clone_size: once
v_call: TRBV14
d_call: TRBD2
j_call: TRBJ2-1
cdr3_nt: TGTGCCAGCAGCCAAAAGGGGACTAGCGGGAGGGCCCTCAATGAGCAGTTCTTC
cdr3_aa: CASSQKGTSGRALNEQFF

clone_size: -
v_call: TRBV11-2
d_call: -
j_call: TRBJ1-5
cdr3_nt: TGTGCCAGCAGCTTAGATCGGGAGTTGAGGCCCCAGCATTTT
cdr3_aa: CASSLDRELRPQHF

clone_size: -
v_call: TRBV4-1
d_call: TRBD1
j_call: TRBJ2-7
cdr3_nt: TGCGCCAGCAGCCAGGACAGGGACGAGCAGTACTTC
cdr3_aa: CASSQDRDEQYF

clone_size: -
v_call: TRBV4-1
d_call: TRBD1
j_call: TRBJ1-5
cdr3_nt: TGCGCCAGCAGCAAATCCGGGACAGGTTATCAGCCCCAGCATTTT
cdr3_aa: CASSKSGTGYQPQHF

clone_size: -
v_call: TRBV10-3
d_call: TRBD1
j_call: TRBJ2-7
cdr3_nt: TGTGCCATCAGTTCGGGACAGGCCGAGGGATCCTACGAGCAGTACTTC
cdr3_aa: CAISSGQAEGSYEQYF

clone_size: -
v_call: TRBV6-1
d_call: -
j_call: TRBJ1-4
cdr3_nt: TGTGCCAGCAGTGAAGACGACAGTACTAATGAAAAACTGTTTTTT
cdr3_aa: CASSEDDSTNEKLFF